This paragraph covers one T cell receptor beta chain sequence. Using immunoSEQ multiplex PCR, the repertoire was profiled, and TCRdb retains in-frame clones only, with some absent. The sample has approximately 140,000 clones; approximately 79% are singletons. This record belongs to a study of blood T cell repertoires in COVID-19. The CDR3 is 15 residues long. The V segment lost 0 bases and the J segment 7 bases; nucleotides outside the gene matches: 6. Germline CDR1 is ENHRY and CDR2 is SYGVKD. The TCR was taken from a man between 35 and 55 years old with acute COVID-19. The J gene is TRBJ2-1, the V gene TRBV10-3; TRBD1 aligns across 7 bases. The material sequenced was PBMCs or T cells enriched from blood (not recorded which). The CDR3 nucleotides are TGTGCCATCAGTGAGTCAGGGGGCGCTGGGAATGAGCAGTTCTTC. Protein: CAISESGGAGNEQFF.